This section outlines one T cell receptor (beta chain) sequence together with its context. What it recognizes is unknown. Using immunoSEQ multiplex PCR, the repertoire was profiled, and TCRdb retains in-frame clones only, with some absent. The sample records roughly 20,000 clones, less than 70% being singletons. The CDR3 contains 18 residues. Germline V gene sequence: CDR1 SGHAT, CDR2 FQNNGV. V was pared by 3 bases and J by 2 bases, with 12 bases of the junction left unmatched. The data stem from a study of CD4 T cells in relation to SARS-CoV-2 and coronaviruses. The wider study: The negative reference was HIV-1 Nef peptide pool or peptide-free culture.

CD4+ T cells from unexposed donors were obtained before the COVID-19 pandemic (2011-2018). The cells were cultured for roughly 11 days before CD4+ T cells were isolated. Testing used SARS-CoV-2 S/N and four cold-coronavirus spikes on unexposed-donor CD4+ T cells, cells permitting. The TCR originated in a human donor in good health. The chain has TRBV11-2 and TRBJ2-5, with TRBD1 identical over 10 bases. What was sequenced was CD4+ T cells from PBMCs, cultured in vitro. DNA for the CDR3: TGTGCCAGCAGCTTTCGACAGGGGGCGCGAATCCTTCAAGAGACCCAGTACTTC. Its translation: CASSFRQGARILQETQYF.